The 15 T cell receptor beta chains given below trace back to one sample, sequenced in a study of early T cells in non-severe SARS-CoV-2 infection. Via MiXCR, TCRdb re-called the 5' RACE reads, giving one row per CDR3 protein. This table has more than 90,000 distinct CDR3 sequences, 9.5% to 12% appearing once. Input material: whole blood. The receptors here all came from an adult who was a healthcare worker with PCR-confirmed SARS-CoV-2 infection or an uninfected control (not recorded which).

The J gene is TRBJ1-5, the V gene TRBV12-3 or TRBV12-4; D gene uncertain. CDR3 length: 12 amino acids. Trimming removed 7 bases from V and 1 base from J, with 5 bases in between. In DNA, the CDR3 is TGTGCCAGCAAATGGAGCAATCAGCCCCAGCATTTT. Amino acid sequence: CASKWSNQPQHF.

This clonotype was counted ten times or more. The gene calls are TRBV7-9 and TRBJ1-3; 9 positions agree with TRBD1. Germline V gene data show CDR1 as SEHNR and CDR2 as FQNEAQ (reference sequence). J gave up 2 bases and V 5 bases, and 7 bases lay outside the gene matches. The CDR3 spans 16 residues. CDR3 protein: CASSLDRGPPGNTIYF. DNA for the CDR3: TGTGCCAGCAGCCTGGACAGGGGTCCCCCTGGAAACACCATATATTTT.

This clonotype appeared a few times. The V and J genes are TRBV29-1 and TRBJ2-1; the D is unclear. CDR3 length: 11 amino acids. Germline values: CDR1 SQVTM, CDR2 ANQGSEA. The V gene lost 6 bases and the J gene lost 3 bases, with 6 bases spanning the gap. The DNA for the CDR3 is TGCAGCGTAACATACTACAATGAGCAGTTCTTC. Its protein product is CSVTYYNEQFF.

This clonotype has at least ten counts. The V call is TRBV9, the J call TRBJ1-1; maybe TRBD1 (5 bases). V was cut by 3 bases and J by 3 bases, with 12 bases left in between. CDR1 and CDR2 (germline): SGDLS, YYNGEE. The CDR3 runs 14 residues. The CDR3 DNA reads TGTGCCAGCAGCGCGGACAATGGGGACACTGAAGCTTTCTTT. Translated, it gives CASSADNGDTEAFF. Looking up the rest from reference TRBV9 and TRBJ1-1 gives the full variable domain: DSGVTQTPKHLITATGQRVTLRCSPRSGDLSVYWYQQSLDQGLQFLIQYYNGEERAKGNILERFSAQQFPDLHSELNLSSLELGDSALYFCASSADNGDTEAFFGQGTRLTVV.

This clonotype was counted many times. CDR3: CASSFPPGSYNEQFF. The CDR3 DNA sequence: TGTGCCAGCAGCTTCCCACCCGGGAGTTACAATGAGCAGTTCTTC. The J gene is TRBJ2-1, the V gene TRBV5-5, with D perhaps TRBD2 (6 bases). The germline V gene has CDR1 SGHKS and CDR2 YYEKEE (reference sequence). The CDR3 contains 15 residues. The V gene lost 2 bases and the J gene lost 4 bases, with 13 bases spanning the gap. The complete variable domain, with remaining parts taken from reference TRBV5-5 and TRBJ2-1, reads DAGVTQSPTHLIKTRGQQVTLRCSPISGHKSVSWYQQVLGQGPQFIFQYYEKEERGRGNFPDRFSARQFPNYSSELNVNALLLGDSALYLCASSFPPGSYNEQFFGPGTRLTVL.

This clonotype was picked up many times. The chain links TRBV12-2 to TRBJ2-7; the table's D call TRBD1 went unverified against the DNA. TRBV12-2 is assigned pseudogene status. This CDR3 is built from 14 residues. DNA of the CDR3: TGTGCAAGTCGCTTAGATCGGGACGGCTACGAGCAGTACTTC. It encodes CASRLDRDGYEQYF.

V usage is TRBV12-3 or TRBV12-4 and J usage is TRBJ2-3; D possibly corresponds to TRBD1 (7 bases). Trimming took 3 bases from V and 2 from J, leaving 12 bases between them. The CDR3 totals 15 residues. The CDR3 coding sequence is TGTGCCAGCAGTTTCCCAGGGGGGTTCACAGATACGCAGTATTTT. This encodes CASSFPGGFTDTQYF.

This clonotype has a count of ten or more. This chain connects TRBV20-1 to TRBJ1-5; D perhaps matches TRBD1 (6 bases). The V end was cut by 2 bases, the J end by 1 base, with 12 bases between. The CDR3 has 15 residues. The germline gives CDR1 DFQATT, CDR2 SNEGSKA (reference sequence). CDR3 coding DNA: TGCAGTGCTAGATCCAGGGGAGGGAGCAATCAGCCCCAGCATTTT. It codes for CSARSRGGSNQPQHF.

The DNA of the CDR3 is TGTGCCAGCACCCTCGGCGGACAGGGAAACGCCGGGGAGCTGTTTTTT. Translating it yields CASTLGGQGNAGELFF. The chain links TRBV6-5 to TRBJ2-2, with 8 bases lining up with TRBD1. V shed 7 bases and J 6 bases; nucleotides not matched to a gene: 13. Germline V gene lookup returns CDR1 MNHEY and CDR2 SVGAGI. The length of the CDR3 is 16 residues.

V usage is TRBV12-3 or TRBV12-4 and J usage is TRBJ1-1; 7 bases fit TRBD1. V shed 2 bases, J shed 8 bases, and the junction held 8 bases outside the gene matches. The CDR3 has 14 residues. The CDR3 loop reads CASSLKVRDREAFF. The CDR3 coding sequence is TGTGCCAGCAGTTTAAAGGTCCGGGACAGAGAAGCTTTCTTT.

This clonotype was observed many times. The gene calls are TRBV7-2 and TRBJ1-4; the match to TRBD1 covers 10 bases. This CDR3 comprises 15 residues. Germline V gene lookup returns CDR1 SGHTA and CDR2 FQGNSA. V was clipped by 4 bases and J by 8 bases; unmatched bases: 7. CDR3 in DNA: TGTGCCAGCAGCTCGCCTGGGACAGGGGCCGAAAAACTGTTTTTT. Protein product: CASSSPGTGAEKLFF.

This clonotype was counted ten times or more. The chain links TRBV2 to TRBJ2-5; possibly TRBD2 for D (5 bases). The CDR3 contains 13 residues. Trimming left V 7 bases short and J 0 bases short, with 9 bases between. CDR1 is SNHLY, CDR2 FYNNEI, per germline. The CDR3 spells CASTPGYQETQYF. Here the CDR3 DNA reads TGTGCCAGCACCCCGGGGTACCAAGAGACCCAGTACTTC.

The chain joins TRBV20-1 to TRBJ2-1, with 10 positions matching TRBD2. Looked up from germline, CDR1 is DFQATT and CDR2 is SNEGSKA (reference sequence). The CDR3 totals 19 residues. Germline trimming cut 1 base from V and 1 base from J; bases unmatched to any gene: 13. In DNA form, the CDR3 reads TGCAGTGCTAGAGGGGCCTCTAGCGGGGGACCGCCATCCTACAATGAGCAGTTCTTC. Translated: CSARGASSGGPPSYNEQFF.

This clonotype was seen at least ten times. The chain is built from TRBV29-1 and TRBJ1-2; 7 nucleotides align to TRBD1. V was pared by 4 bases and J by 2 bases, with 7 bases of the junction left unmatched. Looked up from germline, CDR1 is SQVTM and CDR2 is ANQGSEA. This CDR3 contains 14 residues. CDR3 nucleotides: TGCAGCGTTGGACAGGGAAGGTCAAACTATGGCTACACCTTC. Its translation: CSVGQGRSNYGYTF.

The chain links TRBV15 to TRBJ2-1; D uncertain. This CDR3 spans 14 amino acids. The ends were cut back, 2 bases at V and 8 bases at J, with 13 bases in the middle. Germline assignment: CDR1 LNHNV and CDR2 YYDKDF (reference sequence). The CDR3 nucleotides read TGTGCCACCAGCAGACCTTCTGGGTACCATGAGCAGTTCTTC. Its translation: CATSRPSGYHEQFF.